These T cell receptor beta chains were read from a single sample in a study of blood T cell repertoires in COVID-19. Clones were read by immunoSEQ multiplex PCR, and TCRdb kept only the in-frame ones, dropping some. Of 150,000 to 200,000 clones in the sample, roughly nine tenths were seen once. The specimen sequenced was peripheral blood. These receptors all come from a man aged 65-85 years with active or convalescent COVID-19. CDR3s include the opening cysteine and the closing phenylalanine or tryptophan. The order of the fields is clone size, V gene, J gene, D gene, CDR3 protein, CDR3 DNA. The D gene is left open where the match is weak. The size of a clone is reported for some rows only, either as once, few or many, or as a class for expanded clones.

few	TRBV6-6	TRBJ2-3	NA	CASSYGGAGADTQYF	TGTGCCAGCAGTTACGGGGGCGCCGGGGCAGATACGCAGTATTTT
once	TRBV5-5	TRBJ2-7	NA	CASSKDSSYEQYF	TGTGCCAGCAGCAAGGACAGCTCCTACGAGCAGTACTTC
few	TRBV27	TRBJ1-1	NA	CASSLQPRQRRGTEAFF	TGTGCCAGCAGTTTACAACCCAGACAGCGTAGGGGCACTGAAGCTTTCTTT
NA	TRBV28	TRBJ2-7	TRBD1	CASSSPWTGGEFRQYF	TGTGCCAGCAGTTCTCCCTGGACAGGGGGCGAGTTTCGGCAGTACTTC
once	TRBV11-2	TRBJ2-6	TRBD1	CASSLNRGPLSGANVLTF	TGTGCCAGCAGCTTAAACAGGGGGCCCCTTTCTGGGGCCAACGTCCTGACTTTC
NA	TRBV6-5	TRBJ1-1	NA	CASSYTGVGTEAFF	TGTGCCAGCAGTTACACGGGGGTCGGCACTGAAGCTTTCTTT
NA	TRBV13	TRBJ2-7	TRBD1	CASSQPGQGGEQYF	TGTGCCAGCAGCCAACCCGGACAGGGCGGCGAGCAGTACTTC
NA	TRBV7-2	TRBJ2-7	TRBD2	CASTGGSSGTYEQYF	TGTGCCAGCACCGGCGGGAGTAGCGGGACCTACGAGCAGTACTTC
NA	TRBV28	TRBJ1-2	TRBD1	CASSLSQGAGFNYGYTF	TGTGCCAGCAGTTTATCACAGGGGGCAGGTTTTAACTATGGCTACACCTTC
NA	TRBV19	TRBJ2-2	TRBD2	CASSSPGGADTGELFF	TGTGCCAGTAGTAGCCCCGGGGGGGCGGACACCGGGGAGCTGTTTTTT
NA	TRBV28	TRBJ2-5	TRBD1	CASSPGTGLGTQYF	TGTGCCAGCAGCCCCGGGACAGGCCTAGGGACCCAGTACTTC
NA	TRBV6-5	TRBJ1-5	NA	CASRTVTNQPQHF	TGTGCCAGCAGGACAGTCACCAATCAGCCCCAGCATTTT
NA	TRBV14	TRBJ2-7	NA	CASSQVPGPTYEQYF	TGTGCCAGCAGCCAAGTCCCGGGTCCTACCTACGAGCAGTACTTC
NA	TRBV24-1	TRBJ2-7	NA	CATAAGDGYEQYF	TGTGCCACTGCAGCAGGGGACGGTTACGAGCAGTACTTC
NA	TRBV11-2	TRBJ2-4	NA	CASSLDTGTGVLAKNIQYF	TGTGCCAGCAGCTTAGATACCGGAACGGGGGTCCTAGCCAAAAACATTCAGTACTTC
NA	TRBV11-3	TRBJ2-3	TRBD2	CASSLGLAGVTDTQYF	TGTGCCAGCAGCTTAGGGCTAGCGGGAGTGACAGATACGCAGTATTTT
NA	TRBV30	TRBJ2-1	NA	CAWSLRQVHNEQFF	TGTGCCTGGAGTCTCAGACAGGTACACAATGAGCAGTTCTTC
NA	TRBV3-1/TRBV3-2	TRBJ1-6	NA	CASSQRREAPLHF	TGTGCCAGCAGCCAAAGAAGGGAGGCACCCCTCCACTTT
NA	TRBV14	TRBJ2-3	NA	CASSQRTDTQYF	TGTGCCAGCAGCCAGCGTACAGATACGCAGTATTTT
NA	TRBV11-2	TRBJ1-2	NA	CASSLLWQGNGYTF	TGTGCCAGCAGCTTATTGTGGCAGGGGAACGGCTACACCTTC
NA	TRBV5-4	TRBJ2-3	TRBD1	CASSLNPDREDTQYF	TGTGCCAGCAGCCTCAACCCAGACAGGGAAGATACGCAGTATTTT
NA	TRBV7-9	TRBJ2-1	TRBD1	CASSPPGQIYNEQFF	TGTGCCAGCAGCCCCCCGGGACAGATATACAATGAGCAGTTCTTC
NA	TRBV10-3	TRBJ1-2	NA	CAISGGGVVHYGYTF	TGTGCCATCAGTGGGGGAGGTGTGGTTCACTATGGCTACACCTTC
NA	TRBV4-3	TRBJ1-4	NA	CASSQGGRGANEKLFF	TGCGCCAGCAGCCAAGGCGGTCGGGGAGCTAATGAAAAACTGTTTTTT
NA	TRBV7-9	TRBJ1-5	NA	CASSLDGNSNQPQHF	TGTGCCAGCAGTTTAGACGGGAATAGCAATCAGCCCCAGCATTTT
NA	TRBV6-5	TRBJ2-3	NA	CASDYSRDTQYF	TGTGCCAGCGACTATTCCCGAGATACGCAGTATTTT
NA	TRBV6-5	TRBJ2-1	NA	CASSYEGGFNNEQFF	TGTGCCAGCAGTTACGAAGGGGGATTTAACAATGAGCAGTTCTTC
once	TRBV5-6	TRBJ2-3	NA	CASSFRAPTDTQYF	TGTGCCAGCAGCTTCAGGGCTCCCACAGATACGCAGTATTTT
NA	TRBV2	TRBJ1-2	NA	CASKIAGDGYTF	TGTGCCAGTAAAATCGCAGGTGATGGCTACACCTTC
NA	TRBV9	TRBJ1-2	NA	CASSARGGGGYTF	TGTGCCAGCAGCGCCCGGGGGGGCGGCGGCTACACCTTC
NA	TRBV19	TRBJ2-1	TRBD2	CASSIGSGRANEQFF	TGTGCCAGTAGTATCGGTAGCGGGAGGGCGAATGAGCAGTTCTTC
NA	TRBV25-1	TRBJ1-1	NA	CASTRGAGMNTEAFF	TGTGCCAGCACCCGGGGGGCAGGGATGAACACTGAAGCTTTCTTT
NA	TRBV25-1	TRBJ1-2	TRBD1	CASSGDSTYGYTF	TGTGCCAGCAGTGGGGACAGCACCTATGGCTACACCTTC
NA	TRBV5-1	TRBJ1-6	TRBD1	CASSQATGGSPLHF	TGCGCCAGCAGCCAGGCGACAGGGGGATCACCCCTCCACTTT
NA	TRBV4-3	TRBJ1-4	TRBD1	CASSQGTGSNEKLFF	TGCGCCAGCAGCCAGGGGACAGGTTCAAATGAAAAACTGTTTTTT
NA	TRBV6-2/TRBV6-3	TRBJ2-7	NA	CASSSPRSSYEQYF	TGTGCCAGCAGTTCTCCCAGGTCCTCCTACGAGCAGTACTTC
NA	TRBV30	TRBJ2-3	NA	CAWNRGETDTQYF	TGTGCCTGGAACCGAGGTGAAACAGATACGCAGTATTTT
NA	TRBV6-5	TRBJ1-2	TRBD1	CASSFRPGTEDGYTF	TGTGCCAGCAGCTTCCGGCCGGGGACAGAAGATGGCTACACCTTC
NA	TRBV19	TRBJ2-7	NA	CASSPPSSGGEQYF	TGTGCCAGTAGTCCCCCCTCGTCCGGCGGGGAGCAGTACTTC
NA	TRBV9	TRBJ2-1	TRBD2	CASSVGVAGGGLGNEQFF	TGTGCCAGCAGCGTAGGAGTAGCGGGAGGGGGTTTAGGTAATGAGCAGTTCTTC
NA	TRBV20-1	TRBJ2-3	NA	CSASDRTRNTDTQYF	TGCAGTGCTAGTGACAGAACAAGAAACACAGATACGCAGTATTTT
NA	TRBV19	TRBJ1-1	TRBD1	CASSGTGSTEAFF	TGTGCCAGTTCCGGGACAGGGTCCACTGAAGCTTTCTTT
NA	TRBV7-4	TRBJ1-5	TRBD1	CASSPDPMDRYSNQPQHF	TGTGCCAGCAGCCCCGACCCGATGGACAGGTATAGCAATCAGCCCCAGCATTTT
NA	TRBV5-4	TRBJ2-3	NA	CASSLEDTQYF	TGTGCCAGCAGCTTAGAGGATACGCAGTATTTT
NA	TRBV2	TRBJ1-5	TRBD1	CASRPHGTDNQPQHF	TGTGCCAGCAGGCCCCATGGGACAGACAATCAGCCCCAGCATTTT
NA	TRBV4-1	TRBJ2-1	NA	CASSQGTTYNEQFF	TGCGCCAGCAGCCAGGGTACTACCTACAATGAGCAGTTCTTC
NA	TRBV5-1	TRBJ2-7	NA	CASSLAAGVSYEQYF	TGCGCCAGCAGCTTGGCCGCAGGGGTCTCCTACGAGCAGTACTTC
once	TRBV7-9	TRBJ2-2	NA	CASSLGTTNTGELFF	TGTGCCAGCAGCTTGGGGACAACGAACACCGGGGAGCTGTTTTTT
NA	TRBV6-5	TRBJ1-5	NA	CASSFGGYSNQPQHF	TGTGCCAGCAGTTTCGGGGGGTATAGCAATCAGCCCCAGCATTTT
NA	TRBV19	TRBJ2-3	TRBD2	CASSTGLAGTGGASTDTQYF	TGTGCCAGTAGTACCGGACTAGCGGGAACGGGCGGTGCGTCCACAGATACGCAGTATTTT
NA	TRBV21-1	TRBJ1-5	NA	CASSTSRTGWSQPQHF	TGTGCCAGCAGCACGAGCAGGACAGGGTGGAGTCAGCCCCAGCATTTT
NA	TRBV9	TRBJ1-1	TRBD1	CASSVQGGSTEAFF	TGTGCCAGCAGCGTACAGGGGGGTAGCACTGAAGCTTTCTTT
NA	TRBV7-2	TRBJ2-7	TRBD2	CASNPGGSSYEQYF	TGTGCCAGCAACCCCGGGGGGAGCTCCTACGAGCAGTACTTC
NA	TRBV12-3/TRBV12-4	TRBJ2-7	TRBD1	CASRRQGGEQYF	TGTGCCAGCAGGCGACAGGGCGGCGAGCAGTACTTC
once	TRBV27	TRBJ1-3	NA	CASSSGRTSGNTIYF	TGTGCCAGCAGCTCTGGGCGGACTTCTGGAAACACCATATATTTT